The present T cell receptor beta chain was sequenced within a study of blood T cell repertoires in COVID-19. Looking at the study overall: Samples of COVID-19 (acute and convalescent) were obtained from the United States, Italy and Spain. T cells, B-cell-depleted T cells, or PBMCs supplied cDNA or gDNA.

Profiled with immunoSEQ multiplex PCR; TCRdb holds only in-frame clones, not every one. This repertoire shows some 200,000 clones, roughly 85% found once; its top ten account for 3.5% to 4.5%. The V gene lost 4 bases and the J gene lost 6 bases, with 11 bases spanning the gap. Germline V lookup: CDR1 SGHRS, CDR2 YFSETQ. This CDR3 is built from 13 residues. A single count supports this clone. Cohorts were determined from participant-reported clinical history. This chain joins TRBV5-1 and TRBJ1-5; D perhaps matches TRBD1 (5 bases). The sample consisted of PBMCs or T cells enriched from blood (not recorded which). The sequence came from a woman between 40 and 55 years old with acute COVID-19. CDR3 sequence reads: CASSQDIGQPQHF. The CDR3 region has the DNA TGCGCCAGCAGCCAGGACATTGGTCAGCCCCAGCATTTT.